The 17 T cell receptor beta chains in this list originate from one sample, sequenced in a study of CD8+ T cells in alopecia areata. Following RNA extraction, reverse transcription yielded cDNA that acted as the sequencing template. Generated by immunoSEQ multiplex PCR, the TCRdb table keeps only in-frame clones and is missing some. The sample holds 98,000 or so clones; 50% to 75% are singletons and the top ten take roughly a sixth. Treatment reported: oral pan-JAK inhibitor, 5-10 mg twice daily. The material was CD8+ T cells sorted from blood, obtained at week 4, from a patient treated with tofacitinib. These receptors were obtained from a human donor with alopecia areata.

This rearrangement joins TRBV5-6 to TRBJ1-2, with D possibly TRBD1 on 6 matching bases. Germline V gene data show CDR1 as SGHDT and CDR2 as YYEEEE. Trimming took 0 bases from V and 4 from J, leaving 7 bases between them. The CDR3 covers 13 residues. The CDR3 bases are TGTGCCAGCAGCTTGGGACAGGTCTATGGCTACACCTTC. Its translation is CASSLGQVYGYTF.

The chain recombines TRBV25-1 with TRBJ1-1; no clear D. The CDR3 is made up of 13 amino acids. Between the trimmed V and J ends, which lost 4 bases and 0 bases, there was a span of 6 bases. CDR1 is MGHDK and CDR2 is SYGVNS in the germline V gene. The CDR3 sequence: CASSGAMNTEAFF. In DNA, the CDR3 is TGTGCCAGCAGTGGGGCCATGAACACTGAAGCTTTCTTT.

This chain joins TRBV2 and TRBJ2-3, with 8 bases fitting TRBD2. The CDR3 has 18 amino acids. Germline V gene sequence: CDR1 SNHLY, CDR2 FYNNEI. The ends lost 6 bases at V and 0 bases at J; junction bases unmatched: 14. The CDR3 sequence: CASSTPTTSGASTDTQYF. Written as DNA, the CDR3 is TGTGCCAGCAGCACACCAACCACTAGCGGAGCTAGCACAGATACGCAGTATTTT.

This clone has only one observation. This sequence joins TRBV29-1 and TRBJ2-7; the D gene is possibly TRBD2 (6 bases). CDR1 and CDR2 (germline): SQVTM, ANQGSEA. Trimming shortened V by 3 bases and J by 3 bases, and 12 bases separated the two germline ends. The CDR3 consists of 13 residues. DNA for the CDR3: TGCAGCGTTGAGGCTAGCGAGAACTACGAGCAGTACTTC. It encodes CSVEASENYEQYF.

This clone was counted a few times. The chain couples TRBV27 to TRBJ2-3; D call uncertain. Germline V gene data show CDR1 as MNHEY and CDR2 as SMNVEV (reference sequence). CDR3 length: 14 residues. Trimming removed 5 bases at V and 1 base at J, with 10 bases between. CDR3 residues: CASSTFGGTDTQYF. DNA of the CDR3: TGTGCCAGCAGTACTTTTGGGGGCACAGATACGCAGTATTTT.

Only a few counts were recorded for this clone. V is TRBV9 and J is TRBJ1-2; D unclear. V gave up 0 bases and J gave up 4 bases, with 13 bases separating them. In germline, CDR1 is SGDLS, CDR2 YYNGEE. This CDR3 has 15 residues. The CDR3, as DNA: TGTGCCAGCAGCGTAGAAGTCAGCCAATTCTATGGCTACACCTTC. Protein sequence: CASSVEVSQFYGYTF.

The chain carries TRBV13 and TRBJ2-5; tentative D call: TRBD1 (6 bases). Trimming took off 3 bases at V and 3 bases at J, with 20 bases between the two ends. This CDR3 spans 17 amino acids. Germline-derived CDR1 and CDR2 are PRHDT and FYEKMQ (reference sequence). The CDR3 bases are TGTGCCAGCAGCTTCTCCGCTCCGGACAGAGGAAAAGAGACCCAGTACTTC. This translates into CASSFSAPDRGKETQYF.

The V gene is TRBV5-1, the J gene TRBJ1-2; D is uncertain. The germline V gene encodes CDR1 SGHRS and CDR2 YFSETQ. The CDR3 consists of 13 residues. With 0 bases removed from V and 2 bases from J, the gap between germline ends came to 5 bases. As DNA, the CDR3 is TGCGCCAGCAGCTTGGACACCAACTATGGCTACACCTTC. This codes for CASSLDTNYGYTF.

The chain links TRBV5-1 to TRBJ2-2; TRBD2 is a possible D gene (5 bases). CDR1 and CDR2 from the germline V gene are SGHRS and YFSETQ. The CDR3 runs 15 residues. The V gene lost 0 bases and the J gene lost 0 bases, with 6 bases spanning the gap. Here the CDR3 DNA reads TGCGCCAGCAGCTTGGAAGCGGCGAACACCGGGGAGCTGTTTTTT. It encodes CASSLEAANTGELFF.

V and J are TRBV7-9 and TRBJ2-2; D is unresolved. CDR3 length: 17 amino acids. CDR1 SEHNR and CDR2 FQNEAQ come from the germline V gene (reference sequence). Trimming took off 4 bases at V and 5 bases at J, with 20 bases between the two ends. The CDR3 loop is CASSSSARNPRTGELFF. The CDR3 DNA reads TGTGCCAGCAGCTCCTCGGCCCGGAACCCCAGAACCGGGGAGCTGTTTTTT.

The chain combines TRBV5-1 with TRBJ2-1; either TRBD1 or TRBD2 may supply D (5 bases each). Trimming shortened V by 0 bases and J by 10 bases, and 23 bases separated the two germline ends. CDR1 and CDR2 from the germline V gene are SGHRS and YFSETQ. This CDR3 is 17 amino acids long. The chain's CDR3 is CASSLGASLSVGHEQFF. The CDR3 nucleotides are TGCGCCAGCAGCTTGGGGGCTAGCCTCTCAGTGGGGCACGAGCAGTTCTTC.

This chain joins TRBV29-1 and TRBJ2-7; unclear D gene. The CDR3 spans 11 residues. V was pared by 0 bases and J by 2 bases, with 2 bases between. Germline V CDR1 and CDR2: SQVTM, ANQGSEA. The CDR3 sequence is CSVEDTYEQYF. CDR3 DNA: TGCAGCGTTGAAGATACCTACGAGCAGTACTTC.

The J gene is TRBJ2-5, the V gene TRBV30; D possibly corresponds to TRBD1 (5 bases). CDR1 GTSNPN and CDR2 SVGIG come from the germline V gene (reference sequence). There are 11 residues in the CDR3. Trimming removed 8 bases at V and 5 bases at J, with 12 bases between. CDR3 residues: CATQGYETQYF. DNA of the CDR3: TGTGCCACTCAGGGATACGAGACCCAGTACTTC.

The gene calls are TRBV28 and TRBJ2-7, with TRBD2 identical over 8 bases. CDR3 size: 14 residues. CDR1 and CDR2 from the germline V gene are MDHEN and SYDVKM. V shed 3 bases and J 5 bases; nucleotides not matched to a gene: 6. The CDR3 here is CASSFGSGTNEQYF. The DNA of the CDR3 is TGTGCCAGCAGTTTCGGTAGCGGGACGAACGAGCAGTACTTC.

V is TRBV29-1 and J is TRBJ1-1; D uncertain. Between the trimmed V and J ends, which lost 1 base and 6 bases, there was a span of 6 bases. The CDR3 spans 11 residues. Germline V CDR1 and CDR2: SQVTM, ANQGSEA. As DNA, the CDR3 is TGCAGCGTTGAAGGTGGATCTGAAGCTTTCTTT. It translates to CSVEGGSEAFF.

The V call is TRBV6-6, the J call TRBJ2-7; 10 bases map to TRBD1. This CDR3 comprises 16 residues. The germline CDR1 and CDR2 sequences are MNHNY and SVGAGI (reference sequence). Germline trimming cut 4 bases from V and 1 base from J; bases unmatched to any gene: 7. The DNA for the CDR3 is TGTGCCAGCAGTTCAAACCGGGACAGGGGATCCTACGAGCAGTACTTC. Encoded protein: CASSSNRDRGSYEQYF.

The CDR3 protein is CAWSEAGGPVYGYTF. CDR3 bases: TGTGCCTGGAGTGAGGCAGGGGGACCTGTCTATGGCTACACCTTC. This rearrangement joins TRBV30 to TRBJ1-2; TRBD1 agrees at 7 bases. Germline CDR1 GTSNPN, CDR2 SVGIG (reference sequence). V lost 1 base and J lost 4; bases outside the gene matches: 9. This CDR3 comprises 15 residues.